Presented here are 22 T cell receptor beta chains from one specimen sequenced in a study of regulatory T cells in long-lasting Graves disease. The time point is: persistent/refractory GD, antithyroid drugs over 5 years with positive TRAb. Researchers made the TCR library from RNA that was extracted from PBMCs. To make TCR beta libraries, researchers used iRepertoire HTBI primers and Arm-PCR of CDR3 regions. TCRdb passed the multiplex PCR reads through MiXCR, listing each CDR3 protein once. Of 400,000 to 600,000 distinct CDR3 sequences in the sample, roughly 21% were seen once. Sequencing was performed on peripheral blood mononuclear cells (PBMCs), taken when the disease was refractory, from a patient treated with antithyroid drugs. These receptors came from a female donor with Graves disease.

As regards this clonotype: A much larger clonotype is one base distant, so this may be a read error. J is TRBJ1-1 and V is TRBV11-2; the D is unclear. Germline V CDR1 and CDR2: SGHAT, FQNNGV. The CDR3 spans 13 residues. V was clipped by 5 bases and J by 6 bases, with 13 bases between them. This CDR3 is CASSQQVDAEAFF. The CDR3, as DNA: TGTGCCAGCAGCCAGCAGGTTGATGCTGAAGCTTTCTTT.

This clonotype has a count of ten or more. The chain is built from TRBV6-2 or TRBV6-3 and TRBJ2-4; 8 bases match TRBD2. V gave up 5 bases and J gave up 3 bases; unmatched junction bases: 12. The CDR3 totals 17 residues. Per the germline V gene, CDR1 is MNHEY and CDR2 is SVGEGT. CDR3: CASSTEREGLVKNIQYF. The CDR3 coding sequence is TGTGCCAGCAGTACGGAACGGGAGGGCCTTGTCAAAAACATTCAGTACTTC.

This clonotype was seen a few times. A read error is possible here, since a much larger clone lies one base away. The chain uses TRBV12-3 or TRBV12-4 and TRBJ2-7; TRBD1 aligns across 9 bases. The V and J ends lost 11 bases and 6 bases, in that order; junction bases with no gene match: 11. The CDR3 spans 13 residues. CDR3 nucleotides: TGTGCCCCCCGGACAGGGGAGGATGTCGAGCAGTACTTC. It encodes CAPRTGEDVEQYF.

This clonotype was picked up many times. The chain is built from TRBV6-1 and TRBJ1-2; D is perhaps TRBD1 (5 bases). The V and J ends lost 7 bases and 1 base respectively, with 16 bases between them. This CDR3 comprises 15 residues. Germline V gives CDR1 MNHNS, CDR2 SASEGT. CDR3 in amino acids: CASTEGSGGNYGYTF. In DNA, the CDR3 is TGTGCCAGCACCGAGGGGAGCGGGGGTAACTATGGCTACACCTTC.

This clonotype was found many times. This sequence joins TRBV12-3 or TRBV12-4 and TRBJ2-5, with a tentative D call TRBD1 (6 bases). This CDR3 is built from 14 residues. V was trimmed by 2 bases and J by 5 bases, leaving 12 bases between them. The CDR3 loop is CASSLSRGSETQYF. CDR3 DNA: TGTGCCAGCAGTTTATCAAGGGGGAGTGAGACCCAGTACTTC.

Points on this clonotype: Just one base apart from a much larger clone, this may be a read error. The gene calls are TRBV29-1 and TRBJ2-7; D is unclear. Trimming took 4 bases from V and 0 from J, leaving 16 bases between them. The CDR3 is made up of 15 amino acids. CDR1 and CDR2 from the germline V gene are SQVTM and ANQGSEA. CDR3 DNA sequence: TGCAGCGTTGTGAAAAACGCCGGGCCCTCCTACGAGCAGTACTTC. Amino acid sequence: CSVVKNAGPSYEQYF.

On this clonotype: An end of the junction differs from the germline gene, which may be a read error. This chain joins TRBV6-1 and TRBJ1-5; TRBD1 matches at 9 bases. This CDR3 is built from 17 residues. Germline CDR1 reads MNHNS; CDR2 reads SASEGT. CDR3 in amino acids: CASSIGTGTEINQPQHF. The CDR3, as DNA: TGTGCCAGCAGTATCGGGACAGGGACCGAGATCAATCAACCCCAGCATTTT.

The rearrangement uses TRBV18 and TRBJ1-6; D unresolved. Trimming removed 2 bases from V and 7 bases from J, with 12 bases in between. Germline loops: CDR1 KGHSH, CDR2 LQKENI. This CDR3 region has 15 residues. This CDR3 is CASSPLAAPNSPLHF. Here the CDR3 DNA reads TGTGCCAGCTCACCATTGGCTGCCCCGAATTCACCCCTCCACTTT.

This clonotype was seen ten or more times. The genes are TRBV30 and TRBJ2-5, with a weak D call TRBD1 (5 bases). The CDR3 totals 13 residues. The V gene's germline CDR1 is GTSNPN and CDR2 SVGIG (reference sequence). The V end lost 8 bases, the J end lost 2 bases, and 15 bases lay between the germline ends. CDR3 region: CAVPTASQETQYF. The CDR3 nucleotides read TGTGCCGTACCGACAGCGTCTCAAGAGACCCAGTACTTC.

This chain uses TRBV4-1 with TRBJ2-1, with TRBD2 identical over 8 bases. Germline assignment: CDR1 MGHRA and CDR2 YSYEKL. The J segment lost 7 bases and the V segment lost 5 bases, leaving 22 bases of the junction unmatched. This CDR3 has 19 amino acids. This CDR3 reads CASSGFHPIGAGVHNEQFF. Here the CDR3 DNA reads TGCGCCAGCAGCGGATTCCACCCGATTGGAGCGGGAGTACATAATGAGCAGTTCTTC.

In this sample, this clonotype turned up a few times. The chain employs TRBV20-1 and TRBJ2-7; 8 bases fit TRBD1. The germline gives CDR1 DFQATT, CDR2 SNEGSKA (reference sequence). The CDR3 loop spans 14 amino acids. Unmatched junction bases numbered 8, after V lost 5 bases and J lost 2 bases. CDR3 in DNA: TGCAGTGCTCCTTCGACAGGGGCCCCCTACGAGCAGTACTTC. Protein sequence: CSAPSTGAPYEQYF.

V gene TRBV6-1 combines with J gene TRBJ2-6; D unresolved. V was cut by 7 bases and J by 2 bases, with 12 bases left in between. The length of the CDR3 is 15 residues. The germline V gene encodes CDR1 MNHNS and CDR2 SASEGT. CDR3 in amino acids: CASTLGIAGANVLTF. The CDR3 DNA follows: TGTGCCAGCACCCTGGGGATTGCTGGGGCCAACGTCCTGACTTTC.

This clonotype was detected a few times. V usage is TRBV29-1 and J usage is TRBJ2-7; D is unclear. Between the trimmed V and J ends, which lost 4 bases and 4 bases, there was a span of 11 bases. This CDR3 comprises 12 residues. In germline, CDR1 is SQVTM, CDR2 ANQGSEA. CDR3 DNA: TGCAGCGTTGCGGGCCGAACTTACGAGCAGTACTTC. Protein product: CSVAGRTYEQYF.

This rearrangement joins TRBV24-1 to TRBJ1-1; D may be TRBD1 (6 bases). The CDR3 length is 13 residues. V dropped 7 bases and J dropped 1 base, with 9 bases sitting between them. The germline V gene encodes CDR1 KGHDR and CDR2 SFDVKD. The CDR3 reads CATRFRGNTEAFF. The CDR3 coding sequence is TGTGCCACCAGGTTCAGGGGGAACACTGAAGCTTTCTTT.

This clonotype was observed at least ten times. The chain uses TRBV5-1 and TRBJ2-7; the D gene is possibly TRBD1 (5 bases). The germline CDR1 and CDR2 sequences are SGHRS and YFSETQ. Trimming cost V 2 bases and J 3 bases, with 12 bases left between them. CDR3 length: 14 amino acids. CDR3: CASSFDRLHYEQYF. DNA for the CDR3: TGCGCCAGCAGCTTCGACAGACTCCACTACGAGCAGTACTTC. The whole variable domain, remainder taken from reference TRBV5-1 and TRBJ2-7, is KAGVTQTPRYLIKTRGQQVTLSCSPISGHRSVSWYQQTPGQGLQFLFEYFSETQRNKGNFPGRFSGRQFSNSRSEMNVSTLELGDSALYLCASSFDRLHYEQYFGPGTRLTVT.

The CDR3: CASSLDITSRAAPLHF. CDR3 coding DNA: TGTGCCAGCAGCTTGGATATAACAAGTCGGGCCGCACCCCTCCACTTT. The gene calls are TRBV5-6 and TRBJ1-6; D not resolved. The CDR3 is 16 amino acids. Trimming pared 0 bases from V and 11 bases from J, leaving 18 bases between. Per germline, CDR1 SGHDT and CDR2 YYEEEE.

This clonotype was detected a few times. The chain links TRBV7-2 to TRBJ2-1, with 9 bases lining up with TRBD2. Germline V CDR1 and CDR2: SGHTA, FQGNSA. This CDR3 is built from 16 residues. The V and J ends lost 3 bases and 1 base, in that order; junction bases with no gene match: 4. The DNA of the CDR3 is TGTGCCAGCAGCTTTAGCGGGGGCCCTTCCTACAATGAGCAGTTCTTC. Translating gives CASSFSGGPSYNEQFF.

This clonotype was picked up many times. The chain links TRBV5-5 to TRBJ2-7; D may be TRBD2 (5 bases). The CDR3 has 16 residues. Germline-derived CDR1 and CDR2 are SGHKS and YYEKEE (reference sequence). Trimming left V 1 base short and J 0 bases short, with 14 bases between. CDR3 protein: CASSLWRTSSSYEQYF. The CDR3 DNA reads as TGTGCCAGCAGCTTGTGGAGGACGTCGAGCTCCTACGAGCAGTACTTC.

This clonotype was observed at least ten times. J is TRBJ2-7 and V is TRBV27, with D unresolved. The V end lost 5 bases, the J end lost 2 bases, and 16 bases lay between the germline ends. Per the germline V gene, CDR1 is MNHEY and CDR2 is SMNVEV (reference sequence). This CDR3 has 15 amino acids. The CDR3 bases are TGTGCCAGCAGTCCATCTTCCTACAAAACCTACGAGCAGTACTTC. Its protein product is CASSPSSYKTYEQYF.

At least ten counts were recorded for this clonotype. The CDR3 DNA follows: TGTGCCAGCAGCCCCGGACCCTTGGGGGGCTACACCTTC. It codes for CASSPGPLGGYTF. The rearrangement uses TRBV6-1 and TRBJ1-2; D unresolved. This CDR3 contains 13 residues. Trimming removed 6 bases from V and 8 bases from J, with 16 bases in between. Germline assignment: CDR1 MNHNS and CDR2 SASEGT.

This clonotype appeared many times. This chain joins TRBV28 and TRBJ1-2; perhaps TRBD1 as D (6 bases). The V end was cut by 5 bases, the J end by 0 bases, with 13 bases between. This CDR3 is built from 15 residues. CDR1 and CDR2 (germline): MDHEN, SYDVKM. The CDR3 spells CASSVHRAPNYGYTF. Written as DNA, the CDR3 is TGTGCCAGCAGTGTTCACAGGGCCCCTAACTATGGCTACACCTTC.

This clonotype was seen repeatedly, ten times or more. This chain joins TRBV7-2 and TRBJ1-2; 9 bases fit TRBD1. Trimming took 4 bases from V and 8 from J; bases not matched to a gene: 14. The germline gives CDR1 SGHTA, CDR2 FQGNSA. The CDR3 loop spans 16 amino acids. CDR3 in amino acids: CASSWGPGQGDRGYTF. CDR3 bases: TGTGCCAGCAGCTGGGGGCCGGGACAGGGTGATCGGGGCTACACCTTC.